This TCR beta chain came from a study of T cell repertoires in cytomegalovirus infection (dated by TCRdb to between 2018 and 2020). At the level of the whole study: Donor HLA type was relevant to the analysis, because carriage of CMV infection together with the matching HLA type was indicated by public TCR beta signatures.

This clonotype was picked up many times. The clone's antigen remains unknown. It has no much larger one-base neighbor in the sample; base qualities were not kept. Overall study results and their limits: The ex vivo response was dominated by HLA-C-restricted CMV-specific TCR beta clonotypes, which also provided the single most frequent clonotype in two of eight donors. Carriers of CMV infection plus the relevant HLA type were discriminated by the cumulative frequency of public TCR beta family members in the study cohort and in an independent roughly 340-donor cohort.

V ends up 4 bases short and J 1 base short, with an unmatched junction base count of 1. Reading the germline V gene gives CDR1 ENHRY and CDR2 SYGVKD. The CDR3 numbers 15 residues from cysteine through phenylalanine. Only CDR3 DNA is held: 45 bases, read in frame from base 1. The data were produced on an Illumina HiSeq 1500. TCRdb handled the public reads itself, with Q25 trimming in fastp and clone calling in MiXCR, and kept productive beta chains. Rows matching on CDR3 protein sequence are summarized as one entry with the most common DNA and genes. This sample gives under 350,000 distinct CDR3 sequences in total; around 10% of them show up just once. The leading ten clones occupy around 2.6% of the sample.

This clonotype was obtained from a human donor in good health (CMV status not recorded). Some clones in this sample may be carry-over from other donors' samples. The chain couples TRBV10-3 to TRBJ2-7, and TRBD2 matches 13 of the central bases. The sequenced material came from PBMCs. The CDR3 here reads CAISVGLAGSYEQYF. The nucleotide sequence reads as follows: TGTGCCATCAGTGTGGGACTAGCGGGATCCTACGAGCAGTACTTC.